These T cell receptor beta chains were read from a single sample in a study of CD8 T cells in ankylosing spondylitis. TCRdb called the 5' RACE reads again in MiXCR, with one record for every CDR3 protein. Among some 140,000 distinct CDR3 sequences, roughly 8.8% were seen once, and the ten largest hold approximately 7%. The sequenced material came from synovial fluid, either unsorted or a sorted T cell fraction (not recorded which). The receptors derive from a male donor with ankylosing spondylitis. CDR3s include the opening cysteine and the closing phenylalanine or tryptophan. The D gene is left open where the match is weak. Clone size, where shown, is once, few, many, or a class for clones that have expanded.

v_gene	d_gene	j_gene	abundance	len	CDR3aa	CDR3nt
TRBV4-1	.	TRBJ2-2	few	15	CASSQAGGRTGELFF	TGCGCCAGCAGCCAAGCCGGGGGCAGAACCGGGGAGCTGTTTTTT
TRBV20-1	.	TRBJ1-3	many	13	CSARDVLRNTIYF	TGCAGTGCTCGGGACGTGTTACGAAACACCATATATTTT
TRBV2	.	TRBJ2-7	many	11	CASSTGGPGYF	TGTGCCAGCAGCACCGGGGGCCCCGGGTACTTC
TRBV12-3/TRBV12-4	TRBD1	TRBJ2-2	few	15	CASSDRGFGTGELFF	TGTGCCAGCAGTGACAGGGGTTTCGGCACCGGGGAGCTGTTTTTT
TRBV28	TRBD1	TRBJ1-1	few	17	CASSLLRDRQGSTEAFF	TGTGCCAGCAGTTTATTGAGGGACAGGCAGGGGAGCACTGAAGCTTTCTTT
TRBV7-2	TRBD1	TRBJ2-7	many	14	CASSLDRVRGEQYF	TGTGCCAGCAGCCTCGACAGGGTTCGTGGGGAGCAGTACTTC
TRBV18	.	TRBJ1-4	few	13	CASSPIDRGKLFF	TGTGCCAGCTCACCAATCGATCGGGGCAAACTGTTTTTT
TRBV7-9	.	TRBJ1-1	many	14	CASSARFLSTEAFF	TGTGCCAGCAGCGCCCGATTCCTATCCACTGAAGCTTTCTTT
TRBV27	.	TRBJ1-2	.	15	CASSLNWVSPYGYTF	TGTGCCAGCAGTTTGAATTGGGTCAGTCCCTATGGCTACACCTTC
TRBV25-1	.	TRBJ1-2	many	12	CASSAGHYGYTF	TGTGCCAGCAGTGCGGGACACTATGGCTACACCTTC
TRBV9	.	TRBJ2-3	many	14	CASSTNPSTDTQYF	TGTGCCAGCAGCACCAACCCTAGCACAGATACGCAGTATTTT
TRBV20-1	.	TRBJ1-3	many	16	CSARGGNRNSGNTIYF	TGCAGTGCTAGAGGAGGAAACAGGAACTCTGGAAACACCATATATTTT
TRBV5-1	TRBD1	TRBJ2-6	many	17	CASSLVGTAYGDNVLTF	TGCGCCAGCAGCTTGGTTGGGACAGCTTACGGCGACAACGTCCTGACTTTC
TRBV7-2	.	TRBJ1-6	many	15	CASSAQAATNSPLHF	TGTGCCAGCAGCGCCCAAGCAGCGACTAATTCACCCCTCCACTTT
TRBV19	TRBD1	TRBJ2-5	.	14	CASSRDSRFGTQYF	TGTGCCAGTAGTCGGGACAGTCGCTTCGGGACCCAGTACTTC
TRBV9	.	TRBJ2-5	many	14	CASSSATNTETQYF	TGTGCCAGCAGCTCTGCGACAAATACAGAGACCCAGTACTTC
TRBV28	.	TRBJ1-1	.	16	CASSSPGGVMNTEAFF	TGTGCCAGCAGTTCACCGGGGGGTGTGATGAACACTGAAGCTTTCTTT
TRBV7-2	.	TRBJ1-5	.	15	CASSLYGLSNQPQHF	TGTGCCAGCAGCTTATACGGGCTGAGCAATCAGCCCCAGCATTTT
TRBV18	.	TRBJ2-3	many	20	CASSPPARTTPYASTDTQYF	TGTGCCAGCTCACCACCGGCCAGGACTACACCCTACGCTAGCACAGATACGCAGTATTTT
TRBV5-1	TRBD1	TRBJ1-1	few	15	CASSNLPGQGTEAFF	TGCGCCAGCAGCAATCTACCGGGACAGGGGACTGAAGCTTTCTTT
TRBV3-1	TRBD2	TRBJ2-2	.	16	CASWDHGLAGVGELFF	TGTGCCAGTTGGGACCATGGACTAGCGGGAGTCGGGGAGCTGTTTTTT
TRBV4-2	.	TRBJ1-4	many	15	CASSQGGASNEKLFF	TGTGCCAGCAGCCAAGGCGGGGCGTCTAATGAAAAACTGTTTTTT
TRBV4-3	.	TRBJ1-2	many	16	CASSQDSPSTGMGYTF	TGCGCCAGCAGCCAAGATAGTCCCTCCACAGGGATGGGCTACACCTTC
TRBV7-3	.	TRBJ2-1	many	14	CASSPTSSYNEQFF	TGTGCCAGCAGCCCGACTAGCTCCTACAATGAGCAGTTCTTC
TRBV10-3	.	TRBJ2-7	many	16	CAISEGYGGQSYEQYF	TGTGCCATCAGTGAGGGGTACGGCGGTCAATCCTACGAGCAGTACTTC
TRBV15	.	TRBJ1-5	.	16	CATSRAGRGRDQPQHF	TGTGCCACCAGCAGAGCCGGCAGGGGTCGGGATCAGCCCCAGCATTTT
TRBV2	.	TRBJ1-1	.	14	CASSEEGDGTEAFF	TGTGCCAGCAGTGAAGAAGGGGACGGCACTGAAGCTTTCTTT
TRBV18	.	TRBJ1-1	.	15	CASSPRLGQPREAFF	TGTGCCAGCTCACCCCGCCTCGGACAGCCTAGAGAAGCTTTCTTT
TRBV6-5	.	TRBJ1-2	many	15	CASSYSRGPVTGYTF	TGTGCCAGCAGTTACTCGCGGGGACCCGTAACTGGCTACACCTTC
TRBV3-1	.	TRBJ1-2	few	14	CASSQNDRSYGYTF	TGTGCCAGCAGCCAAAATGACAGGTCCTATGGCTACACCTTC
TRBV28	.	TRBJ1-2	.	15	CASSLWGTPNYGYTF	TGTGCCAGCAGTTTGTGGGGGACTCCCAACTATGGCTACACCTTC
TRBV9	.	TRBJ1-1	.	13	CASSVEPGTEAFF	TGTGCCAGCAGCGTAGAGCCGGGGACTGAAGCTTTCTTT
TRBV6-1	TRBD1	TRBJ2-7	many	14	CASSRTGINYEQYF	TGTGCCAGCAGCCGGACAGGGATAAACTACGAGCAGTACTTC
TRBV6-1	.	TRBJ1-5	many	14	CASSKQGRDQPQHF	TGTGCCAGCAGTAAACAGGGAAGGGATCAGCCCCAGCATTTT
TRBV20-1	.	TRBJ1-4	many	14	CSPSRGVTNEKLFF	TGCAGTCCGTCAAGGGGGGTAACTAATGAAAAACTGTTTTTT
TRBV5-1	.	TRBJ2-2	few	16	CASSSRTYRNTGELFF	TGCGCCAGCAGCTCCCGGACGTACCGGAACACCGGGGAGCTGTTTTTT
TRBV5-6	.	TRBJ2-1	.	14	CASSFGDGYNEQFF	TGTGCCAGCTCGTTTGGCGATGGATACAATGAGCAGTTCTTC
TRBV29-1	.	TRBJ2-3	few	13	CSVRALSAGPQYF	TGCAGCGTTCGAGCGTTGTCCGCCGGGCCGCAGTATTTT
TRBV29-1	TRBD1	TRBJ2-7	.	12	CSVGGQGNEQYF	TGCAGCGTTGGAGGACAGGGAAACGAGCAGTACTTC
TRBV24-1	.	TRBJ2-5	.	13	CATSDPPAETQYF	TGTGCCACCAGTGATCCCCCCGCTGAGACCCAGTACTTC
TRBV27	TRBD2	TRBJ2-5	.	17	CASSLRGVGLAPGTQYF	TGTGCCAGCAGTTTAAGAGGCGTGGGACTAGCGCCCGGGACCCAGTACTTC
TRBV7-2	.	TRBJ2-2	few	16	CASSPTGQITTGELFF	TGTGCCAGCAGCCCCACCGGACAGATTACCACCGGGGAGCTGTTTTTT
TRBV27	TRBD1	TRBJ2-7	many	16	CASRPISGTETAEQYF	TGTGCCAGCAGACCAATCTCCGGGACAGAAACGGCGGAGCAGTACTTC
TRBV28	TRBD1	TRBJ1-2	many	14	CASSSPGRGQSYTF	TGTGCCAGCAGTTCCCCTGGAAGGGGACAGAGCTACACCTTC
TRBV7-8	TRBD1	TRBJ1-5	many	15	CASSLAGQGAQPQHF	TGTGCCAGCAGCTTAGCAGGCCAGGGGGCTCAGCCCCAGCATTTT
TRBV20-1	.	TRBJ2-7	.	13	CSARDIKDSEQYF	TGCAGTGCTAGAGATATTAAAGACAGCGAGCAGTACTTC
TRBV10-3	TRBD2	TRBJ2-1	few	18	CAISERGVGAGVSNEQFF	TGTGCCATCAGTGAGCGGGGGGTGGGCGCGGGAGTATCAAATGAGCAGTTCTTC
TRBV12-3/TRBV12-4	TRBD2	TRBJ2-5	many	12	CASRLARETQYF	TGTGCCAGCAGACTAGCGAGAGAGACCCAGTACTTC
TRBV10-2	TRBD1	TRBJ1-5	many	13	CASTGTEYQPQHF	TGCGCCAGCACTGGGACAGAATATCAGCCCCAGCATTTT
TRBV12-5	.	TRBJ1-1	few	14	CASAGTPRHTEAFF	TGTGCTAGCGCCGGGACACCACGACACACTGAAGCTTTCTTT
TRBV20-1	.	TRBJ2-7	many	15	CSAFLYGSGSYEQYF	TGCAGTGCTTTTTTGTACGGGAGTGGCTCCTACGAGCAGTACTTC
TRBV7-2	.	TRBJ2-3	.	12	CASRDQSDTQYF	TGTGCCAGCAGGGATCAGTCAGATACGCAGTATTTT
TRBV29-1	.	TRBJ1-1	few	13	CSASRSSNTEAFF	TGCAGCGCCTCGCGGTCTTCGAACACTGAAGCTTTCTTT
TRBV6-1	.	TRBJ1-6	few	13	CASGSSYNSPLHF	TGTGCCAGCGGGAGCTCCTATAATTCACCCCTCCACTTT
TRBV5-6	TRBD2	TRBJ2-3	few	16	CASSLVAGDSTDTQYF	TGTGCCAGCAGCTTGGTAGCGGGAGATAGCACAGATACGCAGTATTTT
TRBV7-9	TRBD1	TRBJ2-3	many	14	CASSFSQGADTQYF	TGTGCCAGCAGCTTTTCACAGGGGGCAGATACGCAGTATTTT
TRBV7-9	.	TRBJ2-2	few	12	CASSLEGRELFF	TGTGCCAGCAGCTTAGAAGGGCGAGAGCTGTTTTTT